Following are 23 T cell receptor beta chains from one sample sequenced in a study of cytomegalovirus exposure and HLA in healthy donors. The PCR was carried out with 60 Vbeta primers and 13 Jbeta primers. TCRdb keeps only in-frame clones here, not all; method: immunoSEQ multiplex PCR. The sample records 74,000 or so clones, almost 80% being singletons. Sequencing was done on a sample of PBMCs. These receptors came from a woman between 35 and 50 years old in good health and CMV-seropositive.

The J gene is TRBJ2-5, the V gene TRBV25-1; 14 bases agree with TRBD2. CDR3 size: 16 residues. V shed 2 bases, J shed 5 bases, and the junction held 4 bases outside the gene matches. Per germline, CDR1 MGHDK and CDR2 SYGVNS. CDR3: CASSEGRLAGGETQYF. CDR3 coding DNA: TGTGCCAGCAGTGAAGGGAGACTAGCGGGGGGGGAGACCCAGTACTTC.

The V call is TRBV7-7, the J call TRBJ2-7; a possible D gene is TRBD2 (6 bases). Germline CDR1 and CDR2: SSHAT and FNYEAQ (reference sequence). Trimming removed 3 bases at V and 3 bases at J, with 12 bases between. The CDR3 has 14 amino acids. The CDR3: CASSFGGSGYEQYF. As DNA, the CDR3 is TGTGCCAGCAGCTTCGGGGGTAGCGGCTACGAGCAGTACTTC.

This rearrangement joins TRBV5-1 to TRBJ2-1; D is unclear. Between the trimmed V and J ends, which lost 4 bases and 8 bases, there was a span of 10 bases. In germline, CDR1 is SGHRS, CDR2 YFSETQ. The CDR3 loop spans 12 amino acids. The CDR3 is CASSEQSHEQFF. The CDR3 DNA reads TGCGCCAGCAGCGAACAATCGCATGAGCAGTTCTTC.

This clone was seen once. The CDR3 sequence is CASSPQSPNTGELFF. CDR3 DNA: TGTGCCAGCAGCCCTCAGTCCCCAAACACCGGGGAGCTGTTTTTT. The chain employs TRBV11-2 and TRBJ2-2; no clear D. The V end lost 5 bases, the J end lost 2 bases, and 12 bases lay between the germline ends. The length of the CDR3 is 15 residues. Germline CDR1 reads SGHAT; CDR2 reads FQNNGV.

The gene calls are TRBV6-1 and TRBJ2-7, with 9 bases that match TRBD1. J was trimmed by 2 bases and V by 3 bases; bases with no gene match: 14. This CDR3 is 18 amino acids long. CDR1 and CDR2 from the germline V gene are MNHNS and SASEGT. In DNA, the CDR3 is TGTGCCAGCAGTGACCGCAAGATGACAGGGGGAACACCCTACGAGCAGTACTTC. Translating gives CASSDRKMTGGTPYEQYF.

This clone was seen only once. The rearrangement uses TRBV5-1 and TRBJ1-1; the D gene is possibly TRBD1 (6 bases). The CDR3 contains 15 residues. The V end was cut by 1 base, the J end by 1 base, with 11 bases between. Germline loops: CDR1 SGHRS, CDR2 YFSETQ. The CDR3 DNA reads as TGCGCCAGCAGCTTGAGCAGGGGCCCGAACACTGAAGCTTTCTTT. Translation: CASSLSRGPNTEAFF.

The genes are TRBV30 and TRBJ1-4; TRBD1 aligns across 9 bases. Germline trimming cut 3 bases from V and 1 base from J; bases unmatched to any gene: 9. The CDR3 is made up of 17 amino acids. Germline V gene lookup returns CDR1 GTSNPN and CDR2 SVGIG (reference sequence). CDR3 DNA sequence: TGTGCCTGGAGCGCGACACTGGGACAGGGAACTAATGAAAAACTGTTTTTT. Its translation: CAWSATLGQGTNEKLFF.

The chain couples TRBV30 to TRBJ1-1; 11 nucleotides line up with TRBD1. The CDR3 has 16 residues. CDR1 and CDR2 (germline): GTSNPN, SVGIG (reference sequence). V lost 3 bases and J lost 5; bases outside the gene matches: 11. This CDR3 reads CAWRGQGATLGTEAFF. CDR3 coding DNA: TGTGCCTGGAGAGGACAGGGGGCCACGCTGGGTACTGAAGCTTTCTTT.

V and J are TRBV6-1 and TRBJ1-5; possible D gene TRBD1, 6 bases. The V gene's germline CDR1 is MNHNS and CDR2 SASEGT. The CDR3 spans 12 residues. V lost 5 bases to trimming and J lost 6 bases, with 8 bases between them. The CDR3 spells CASSTGSQPQHF. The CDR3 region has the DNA TGTGCCAGCAGTACAGGGTCTCAGCCCCAGCATTTT.

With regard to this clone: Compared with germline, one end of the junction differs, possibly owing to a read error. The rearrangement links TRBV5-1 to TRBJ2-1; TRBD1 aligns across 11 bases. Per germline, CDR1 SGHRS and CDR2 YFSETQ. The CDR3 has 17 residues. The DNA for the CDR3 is TGCGCCAGCAGCTTGGCGGACAGGGGGCTTTTCTACGATGAGCAGTTCTTC. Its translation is CASSLADRGLFYDEQFF.

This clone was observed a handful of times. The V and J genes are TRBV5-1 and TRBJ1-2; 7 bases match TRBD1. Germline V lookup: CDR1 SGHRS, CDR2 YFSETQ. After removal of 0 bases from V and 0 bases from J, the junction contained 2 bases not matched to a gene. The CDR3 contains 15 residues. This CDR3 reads CASSLGQGANYGYTF. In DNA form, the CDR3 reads TGCGCCAGCAGCTTGGGACAGGGAGCTAACTATGGCTACACCTTC.

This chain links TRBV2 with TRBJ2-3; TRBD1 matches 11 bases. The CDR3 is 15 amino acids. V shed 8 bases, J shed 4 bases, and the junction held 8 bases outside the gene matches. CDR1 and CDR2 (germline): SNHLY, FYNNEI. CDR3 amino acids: CASAVRTGGPDTQYF. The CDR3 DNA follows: TGTGCCAGCGCAGTGAGGACAGGGGGCCCAGATACGCAGTATTTT.

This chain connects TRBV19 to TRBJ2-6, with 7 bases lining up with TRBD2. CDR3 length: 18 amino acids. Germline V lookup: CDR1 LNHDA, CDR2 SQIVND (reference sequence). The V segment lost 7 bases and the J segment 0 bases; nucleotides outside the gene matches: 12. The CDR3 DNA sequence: TGTGCCAGTATCGGGGAGGGAGGACCATCCTCTGGGGCCAACGTCCTGACTTTC. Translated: CASIGEGGPSSGANVLTF.

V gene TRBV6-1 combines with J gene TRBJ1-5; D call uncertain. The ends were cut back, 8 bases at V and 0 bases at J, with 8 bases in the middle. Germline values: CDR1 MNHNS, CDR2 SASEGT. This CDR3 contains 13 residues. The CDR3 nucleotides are TGTGCCAGCGCGTCGGTTAGCAATCAGCCCCAGCATTTT. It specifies CASASVSNQPQHF.

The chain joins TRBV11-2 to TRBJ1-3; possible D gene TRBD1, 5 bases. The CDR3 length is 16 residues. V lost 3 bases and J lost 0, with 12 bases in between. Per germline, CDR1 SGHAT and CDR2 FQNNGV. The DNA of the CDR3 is TGTGCCAGCAGCTTGTCACGGGGGACCTCTGGAAACACCATATATTTT. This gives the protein CASSLSRGTSGNTIYF. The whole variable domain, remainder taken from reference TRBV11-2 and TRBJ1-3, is EAGVAQSPRYKIIEKRQSVAFWCNPISGHATLYWYQQILGQGPKLLIQFQNNGVVDDSQLPKDRFSAERLKGVDSTLKIQPAKLEDSAVYLCASSLSRGTSGNTIYFGEGSWLTVV.

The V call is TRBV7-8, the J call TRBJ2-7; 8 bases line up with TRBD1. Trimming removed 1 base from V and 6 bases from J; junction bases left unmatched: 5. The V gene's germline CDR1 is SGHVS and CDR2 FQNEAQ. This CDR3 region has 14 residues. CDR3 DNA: TGTGCCAGCAGCTTAGATTACAGGGGGTCCGAGCAGTACTTC. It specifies CASSLDYRGSEQYF.

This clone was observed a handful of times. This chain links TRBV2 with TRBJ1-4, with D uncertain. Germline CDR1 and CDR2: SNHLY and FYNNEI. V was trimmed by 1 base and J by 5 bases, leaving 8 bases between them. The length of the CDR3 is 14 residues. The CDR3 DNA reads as TGTGCCAGCAGTGAAGGACGGGGAAATGAAAAACTGTTTTTT. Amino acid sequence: CASSEGRGNEKLFF.

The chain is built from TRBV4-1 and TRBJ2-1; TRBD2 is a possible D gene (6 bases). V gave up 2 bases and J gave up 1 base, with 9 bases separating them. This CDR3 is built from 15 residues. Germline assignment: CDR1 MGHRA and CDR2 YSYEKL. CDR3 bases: TGCGCCAGCAGCCAACCCCGGGGGTCCTACAATGAGCAGTTCTTC. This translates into CASSQPRGSYNEQFF.

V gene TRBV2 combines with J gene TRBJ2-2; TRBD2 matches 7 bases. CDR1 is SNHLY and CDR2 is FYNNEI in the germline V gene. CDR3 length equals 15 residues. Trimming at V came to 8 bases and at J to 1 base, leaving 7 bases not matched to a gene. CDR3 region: CASARLALNTGELFF. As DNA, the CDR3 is TGTGCCAGCGCACGACTAGCACTGAACACCGGGGAGCTGTTTTTT.

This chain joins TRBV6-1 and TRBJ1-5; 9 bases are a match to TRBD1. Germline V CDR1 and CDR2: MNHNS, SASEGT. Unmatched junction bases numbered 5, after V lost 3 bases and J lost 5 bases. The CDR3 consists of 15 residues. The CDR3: CASSDFTGGDQPQHF. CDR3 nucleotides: TGTGCCAGCAGTGACTTTACAGGGGGCGATCAGCCCCAGCATTTT.

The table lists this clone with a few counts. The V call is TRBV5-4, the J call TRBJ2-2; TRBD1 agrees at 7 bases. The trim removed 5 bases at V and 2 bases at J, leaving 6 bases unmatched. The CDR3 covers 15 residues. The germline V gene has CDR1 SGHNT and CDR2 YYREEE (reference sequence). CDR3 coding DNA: TGTGCCAGCAGTTCGGGACAGAGAAACACCGGGGAGCTGTTTTTT. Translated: CASSSGQRNTGELFF.

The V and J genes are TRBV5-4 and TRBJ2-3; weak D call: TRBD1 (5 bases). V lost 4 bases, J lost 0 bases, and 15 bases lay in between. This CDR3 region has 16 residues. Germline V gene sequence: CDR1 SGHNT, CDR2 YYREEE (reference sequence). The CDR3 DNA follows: TGTGCCAGCAGCCAACGGTTGACAGCTAGCACAGATACGCAGTATTTT. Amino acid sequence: CASSQRLTASTDTQYF.

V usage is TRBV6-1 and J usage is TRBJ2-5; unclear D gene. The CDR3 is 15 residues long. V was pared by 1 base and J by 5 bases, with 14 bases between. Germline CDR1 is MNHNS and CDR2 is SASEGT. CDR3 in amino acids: CASSEGRFDSETQYF. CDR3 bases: TGTGCCAGCAGTGAAGGGCGTTTTGACTCGGAGACCCAGTACTTC.